This TCR beta chain appears in the sequencing data of a study of blood T cell repertoires in COVID-19 (dated by TCRdb to the early 2020s). Concerning the study at large: Samples from collaborators originated in the United States, Italy and Spain and spanned both the acute and convalescent phases of COVID-19. The material from the prospective study consisted of cDNA or gDNA derived from T cells, B-cell-depleted T cells, or PBMCs. The dataset comprised deeply sampled blood TCRbeta repertoires from subjects exposed to, actively infected with, or recovered from COVID-19. The repertoires were released in a freely available public database meant as a resource for research on the immune response to SARS-CoV-2. Samples were obtained from the ongoing ImmuneRACE study (first 160 participants) and from 1,254 subjects provided by 6 global collaborators. Sample metadata almost always included a de-identified subject ID, COVID-19 status, age in years and sex. Where available, HLA class I and class II types were obtained from metadata supplied by the sample provider rather than from assay-based typing.

Participants in the prospective study were aged about 18 to 95 years, lived in 20 to 30 United States geographic areas, and enrolled through a virtual design. In the prospective study, participants were assigned to cohorts based on the clinical history participants reported in a screening survey and a study questionnaire. Recovered participants in ImmuneRACE Cohort 3 were defined by two consecutive negative NP/OP PCR tests, clearance by a healthcare professional, or resolution of symptoms. Each participant in the prospective study had whole blood, serum and a nasopharyngeal or oropharyngeal swab collected by mobile phlebotomists. Participants in the prospective study had the option to provide additional blood draws and questionnaires over a roughly two-month period. Prospective study blood samples were shipped either frozen or at room temperature before DNA extraction. Unmatched junction bases come to 4, with V trimmed by 4 bases and J by 0 bases. For CDR1 and CDR2, the germline V gene lists SGHDT and YYEEEE. The CDR3, from cysteine to phenylalanine, totals 15 residues. Just CDR3 DNA is preserved here, 45 bases in frame from base 1.

The immunoSEQ Assay, a bias-controlled multiplex PCR, was used to amplify TCRbeta CDR3 regions from genomic DNA. In the paper's pipeline: Nucleated cell counts per sample were estimated from amplification of reference gene primers within the assay. To quantify the absolute abundance of each unique TCRbeta CDR3 rearrangement, sequence reads were collapsed and filtered. Productive Simpson clonality was computed per sample as the square root of Simpson's diversity index over productive rearrangements. What TCRdb holds here is the immuneACCESS table cut down to in-frame rearrangements. Part of the clones is not present; checked against another copy, under half of the missing clones reflect an unresolved V gene, and the others are unexplained. V and J calls and clone size follow that table, whereas D and trimming were derived from the DNA. This sample holds over 150,000 clones; about 88% were observed only once. The ten top clones hold around 6.5% of the sample.

Regarding this clone: The target of this receptor is not known. Base quality data are lacking; no much larger clone is found one base away.

The paper's findings and limits, for the study overall: Clinical and demographic metadata were provided uncurated, with the amount varying by source and participant.

This clonotype originated in a woman between 45 and 60 years old who had recovered from COVID-19. Source material: PBMCs or T cells enriched from blood (not recorded which). The chain employs TRBV5-6 and TRBJ2-1; TRBD1 agrees with 7 junctional bases. Here is the DNA: TGTGCCAGCAGCCCATGGACAGGCTCCTACAATGAGCAGTTCTTC. Translation gives CASSPWTGSYNEQFF.